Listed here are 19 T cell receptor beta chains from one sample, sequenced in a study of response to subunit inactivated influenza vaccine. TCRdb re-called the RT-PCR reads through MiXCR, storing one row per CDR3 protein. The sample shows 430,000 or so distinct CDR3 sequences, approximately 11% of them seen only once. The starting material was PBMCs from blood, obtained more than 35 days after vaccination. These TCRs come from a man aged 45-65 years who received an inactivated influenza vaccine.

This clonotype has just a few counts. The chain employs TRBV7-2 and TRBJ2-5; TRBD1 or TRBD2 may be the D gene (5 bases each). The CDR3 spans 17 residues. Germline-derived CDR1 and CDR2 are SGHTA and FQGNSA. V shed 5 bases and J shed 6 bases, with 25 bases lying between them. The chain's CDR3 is CASSPRLEAGWEQTQYF. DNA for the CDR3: TGTGCCAGCAGCCCAAGGCTCGAGGCAGGGTGGGAGCAGACCCAGTACTTC.

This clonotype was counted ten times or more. The CDR3, as DNA: TGTGCCAGCAGTTTTCCGGGGGGCGTGAACACCGGGGAGCTGTTTTTT. Residues: CASSFPGGVNTGELFF. V usage is TRBV12-3 or TRBV12-4 and J usage is TRBJ2-2; TRBD2 is a possible D gene (7 bases). The CDR3 length is 16 residues. The ends were cut back, 3 bases at V and 1 base at J, with 12 bases in the middle.

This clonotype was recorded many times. The CDR3, as DNA: TGCAGCGTAGGGGGACAGCGAACCTACGAGCAGTACTTC. Protein: CSVGGQRTYEQYF. The rearrangement joins TRBV29-1 to TRBJ2-7, with 7 bases identical to TRBD1. CDR3 length: 13 residues. The trim removed 6 bases at V and 2 bases at J, leaving 7 bases unmatched. Germline CDR1 reads SQVTM; CDR2 reads ANQGSEA.

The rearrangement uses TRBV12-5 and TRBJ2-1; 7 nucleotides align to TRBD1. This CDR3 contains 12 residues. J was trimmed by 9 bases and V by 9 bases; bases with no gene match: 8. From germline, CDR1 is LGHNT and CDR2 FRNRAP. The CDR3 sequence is CASEQGDAEQFF. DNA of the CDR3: TGTGCTAGCGAGCAGGGGGACGCTGAGCAGTTCTTC. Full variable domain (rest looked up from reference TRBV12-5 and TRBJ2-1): DARVTQTPRHKVTEMGQEVTMRCQPILGHNTVFWYRQTMMQGLELLAYFRNRAPLDDSGMPKDRFSAEMPDATLATLKIQPSEPRDSAVYFCASEQGDAEQFFGPGTRLTVL.

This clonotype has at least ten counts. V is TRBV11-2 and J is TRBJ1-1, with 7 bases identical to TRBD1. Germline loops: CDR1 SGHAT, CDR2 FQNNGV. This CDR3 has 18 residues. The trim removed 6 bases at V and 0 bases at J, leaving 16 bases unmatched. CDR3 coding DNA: TGTGCCAGCAGGAGGGTTTCCGGGACAGTTCATATGAACACTGAAGCTTTCTTT. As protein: CASRRVSGTVHMNTEAFF. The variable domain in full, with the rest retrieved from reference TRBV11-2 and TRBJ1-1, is EAGVAQSPRYKIIEKRQSVAFWCNPISGHATLYWYQQILGQGPKLLIQFQNNGVVDDSQLPKDRFSAERLKGVDSTLKIQPAKLEDSAVYLCASRRVSGTVHMNTEAFFGQGTRLTVV.

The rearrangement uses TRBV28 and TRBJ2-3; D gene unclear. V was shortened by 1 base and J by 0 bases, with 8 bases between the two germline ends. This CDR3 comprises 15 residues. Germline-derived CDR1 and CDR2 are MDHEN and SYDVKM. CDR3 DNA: TGTGCCAGCAGTTTATTGCCAGTAAGCACAGATACGCAGTATTTT. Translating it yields CASSLLPVSTDTQYF.

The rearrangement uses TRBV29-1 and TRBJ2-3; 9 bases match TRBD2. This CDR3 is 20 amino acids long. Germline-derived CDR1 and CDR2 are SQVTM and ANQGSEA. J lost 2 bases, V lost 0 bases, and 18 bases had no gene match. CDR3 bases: TGCAGCGTTGAAGATCTTGGGCGGGGGGGAAGAACGGTTCCCACAGATACGCAGTATTTT. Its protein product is CSVEDLGRGGRTVPTDTQYF.

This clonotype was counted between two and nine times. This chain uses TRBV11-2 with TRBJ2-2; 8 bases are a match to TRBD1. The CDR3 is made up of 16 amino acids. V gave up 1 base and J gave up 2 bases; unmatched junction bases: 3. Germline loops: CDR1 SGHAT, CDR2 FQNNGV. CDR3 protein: CASSLVRGPNTGELFF. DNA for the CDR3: TGTGCCAGCAGCTTAGTCAGGGGGCCCAACACCGGGGAGCTGTTTTTT.

The DNA for the CDR3 is TGCGCCAGCAGCCGAGGGGACAGCAGAACCGGGGAGCTGTTTTTT. Encoded protein: CASSRGDSRTGELFF. This rearrangement joins TRBV5-1 to TRBJ2-2; TRBD1 aligns across 7 bases. Germline trimming cut 4 bases from V and 5 bases from J; bases unmatched to any gene: 8. CDR1 is SGHRS and CDR2 is YFSETQ in the germline V gene. The CDR3 totals 15 residues.

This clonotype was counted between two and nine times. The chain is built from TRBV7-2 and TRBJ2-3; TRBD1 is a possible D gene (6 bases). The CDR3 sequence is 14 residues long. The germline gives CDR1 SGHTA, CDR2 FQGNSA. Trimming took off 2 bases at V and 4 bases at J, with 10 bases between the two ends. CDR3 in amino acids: CASSLQGWPDTQYF. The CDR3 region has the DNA TGTGCCAGCAGCTTACAGGGGTGGCCAGATACGCAGTATTTT.

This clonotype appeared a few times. The chain's CDR3 is CASSKTGSTGANVLTF. CDR3 in DNA: TGCGCCAGCAGCAAAACAGGATCCACTGGGGCCAACGTCCTGACTTTC. The rearrangement joins TRBV5-1 to TRBJ2-6; perhaps TRBD1 as D (5 bases). The V and J ends lost 4 bases and 2 bases respectively, with 13 bases between them. The germline V gene encodes CDR1 SGHRS and CDR2 YFSETQ. This CDR3 spans 16 amino acids. The whole variable domain, remainder taken from reference TRBV5-1 and TRBJ2-6, is KAGVTQTPRYLIKTRGQQVTLSCSPISGHRSVSWYQQTPGQGLQFLFEYFSETQRNKGNFPGRFSGRQFSNSRSEMNVSTLELGDSALYLCASSKTGSTGANVLTFGAGSRLTVL.

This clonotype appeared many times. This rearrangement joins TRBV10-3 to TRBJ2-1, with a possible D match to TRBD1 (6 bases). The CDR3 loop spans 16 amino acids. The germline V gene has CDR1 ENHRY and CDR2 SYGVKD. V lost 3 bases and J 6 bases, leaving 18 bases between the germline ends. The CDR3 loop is CAISDRDTNSFNEQFF. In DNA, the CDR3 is TGTGCCATCAGTGACCGGGACACAAATAGTTTCAATGAGCAGTTCTTC.

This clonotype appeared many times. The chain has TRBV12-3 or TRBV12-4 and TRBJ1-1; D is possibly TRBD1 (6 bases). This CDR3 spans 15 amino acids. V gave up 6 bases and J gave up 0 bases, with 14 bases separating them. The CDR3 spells CASSRDGGLNTEAFF. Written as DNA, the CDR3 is TGTGCCAGCAGCCGCGATGGGGGCCTGAACACTGAAGCTTTCTTT.

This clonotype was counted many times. The CDR3 is CSVLRLAGGRGGEQFF. The CDR3 region has the DNA TGCAGCGTCCTAAGACTAGCGGGAGGCCGAGGGGGTGAGCAGTTCTTC. The V gene is TRBV29-1, the J gene TRBJ2-1; 13 bases line up with TRBD2. Germline lookup yields CDR1 SQVTM and CDR2 ANQGSEA. J lost 9 bases, V lost 6 bases, and 14 bases had no gene match. This CDR3 region has 16 residues.

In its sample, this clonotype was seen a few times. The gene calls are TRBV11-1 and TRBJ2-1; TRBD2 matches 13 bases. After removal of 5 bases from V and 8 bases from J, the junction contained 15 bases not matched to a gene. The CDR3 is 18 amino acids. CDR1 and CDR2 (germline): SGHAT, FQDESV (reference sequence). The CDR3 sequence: CASSPEIGTSGDSYEQFF. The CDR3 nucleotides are TGTGCCAGCAGCCCGGAGATCGGGACTAGCGGGGATAGCTATGAGCAGTTCTTC.

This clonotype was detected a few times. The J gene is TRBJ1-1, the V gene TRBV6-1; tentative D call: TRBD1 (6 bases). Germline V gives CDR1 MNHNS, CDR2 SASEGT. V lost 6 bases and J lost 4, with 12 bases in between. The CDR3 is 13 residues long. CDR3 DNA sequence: TGTGCCAGCAGCCTACAGGGACCCACTGAAGCTTTCTTT. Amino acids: CASSLQGPTEAFF.

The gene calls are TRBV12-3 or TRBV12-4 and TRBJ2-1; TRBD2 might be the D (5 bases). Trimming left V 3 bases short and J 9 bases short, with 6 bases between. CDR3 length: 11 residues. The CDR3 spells CASSFEGEQFF. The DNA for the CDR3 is TGTGCCAGCAGTTTTGAGGGTGAGCAGTTCTTC.

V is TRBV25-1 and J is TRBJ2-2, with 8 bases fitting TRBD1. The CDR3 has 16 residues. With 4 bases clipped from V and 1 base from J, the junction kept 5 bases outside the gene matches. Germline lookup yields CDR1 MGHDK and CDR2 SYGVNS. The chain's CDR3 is CASSASGGLNTGELFF. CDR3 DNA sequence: TGTGCCAGCAGTGCCTCAGGGGGCCTGAACACCGGGGAGCTGTTTTTT.

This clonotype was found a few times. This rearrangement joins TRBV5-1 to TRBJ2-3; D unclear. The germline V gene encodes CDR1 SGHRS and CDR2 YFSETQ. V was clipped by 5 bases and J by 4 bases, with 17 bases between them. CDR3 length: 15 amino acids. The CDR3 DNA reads TGCGCCAGCAGATCGAATCCCCTGGGGTCAGATACGCAGTATTTT. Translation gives CASRSNPLGSDTQYF.